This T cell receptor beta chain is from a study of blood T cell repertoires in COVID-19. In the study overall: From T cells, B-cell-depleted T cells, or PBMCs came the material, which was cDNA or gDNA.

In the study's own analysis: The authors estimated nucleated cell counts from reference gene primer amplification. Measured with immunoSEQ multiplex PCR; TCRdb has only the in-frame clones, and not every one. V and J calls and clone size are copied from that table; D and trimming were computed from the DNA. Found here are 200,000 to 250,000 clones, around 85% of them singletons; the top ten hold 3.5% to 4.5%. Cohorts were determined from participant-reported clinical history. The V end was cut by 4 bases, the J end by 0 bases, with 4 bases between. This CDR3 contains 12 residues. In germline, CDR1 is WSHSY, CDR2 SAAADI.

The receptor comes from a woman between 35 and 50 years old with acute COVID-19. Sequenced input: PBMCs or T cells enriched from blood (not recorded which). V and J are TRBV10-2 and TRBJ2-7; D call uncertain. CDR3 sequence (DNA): TGCGCCAGCAGTGCAGACTCCTACGAGCAGTACTTC. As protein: CASSADSYEQYF.